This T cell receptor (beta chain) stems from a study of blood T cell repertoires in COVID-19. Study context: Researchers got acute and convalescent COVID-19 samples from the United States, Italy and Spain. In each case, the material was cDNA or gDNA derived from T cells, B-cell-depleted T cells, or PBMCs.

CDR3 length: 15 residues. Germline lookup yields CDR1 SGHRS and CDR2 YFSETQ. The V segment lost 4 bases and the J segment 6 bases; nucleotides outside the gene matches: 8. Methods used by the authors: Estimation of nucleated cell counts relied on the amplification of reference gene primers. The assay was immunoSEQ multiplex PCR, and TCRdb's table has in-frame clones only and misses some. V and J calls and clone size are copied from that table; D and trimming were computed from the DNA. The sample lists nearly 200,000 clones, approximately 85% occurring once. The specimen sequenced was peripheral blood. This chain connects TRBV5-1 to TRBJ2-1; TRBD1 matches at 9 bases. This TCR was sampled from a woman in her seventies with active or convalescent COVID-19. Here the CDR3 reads CASSPRTGATNEQFF. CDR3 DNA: TGCGCCAGCAGCCCTAGGACAGGGGCCACCAATGAGCAGTTCTTC.